This record looks at one TCR beta chain sequence and its context. No antigen is known for it. Germline V gives CDR1 SGHTA, CDR2 FQGNSA. V lost 3 bases and J 0 bases, leaving 12 bases between the germline ends. This CDR3 comprises 15 residues. The deep-level immunoSEQ assay was used. The authors split each subset's genomic DNA evenly across several immunoSEQ plates. As originally analysed: Filtering differed because ImmunoSEQ produced junction-only sequences that carried no quality scores. Clones were read by immunoSEQ multiplex PCR, and TCRdb kept only the in-frame ones, dropping some. The V and J calls and clone size were taken over from that table, and D and trimming were inferred from the DNA. The data contain more than 2 million clones, roughly 95% of them singletons. Naive CD8 cells comprised CD45RO-negative, CCR7-positively selected cells, excluding terminally differentiated effector memory CD45RA+ cells.

These data come from a study of shared clonotypes between healthy human individuals. Study conclusions and caveats: Generally, naive subsets (rather than memory subsets) showed larger estimated richness.

The sample taken for sequencing was naive CD8+ T cells sorted from blood. The V gene is TRBV7-2, the J gene TRBJ2-7, with D possibly matching TRBD1 (6 bases). The TCR was taken from a man between 18 and 29 years old in good health. CDR3 sequence reads: CASSFYQGSSYEQYF. CDR3 nucleotide sequence: TGTGCCAGCAGCTTCTATCAGGGGAGCTCCTACGAGCAGTACTTC.